This T cell receptor beta chain was sequenced during a study of cytomegalovirus exposure and HLA in healthy donors. Broader study findings: V- and J-gene trimming in TCR beta was tied to a missense DCLRE1C variant by an analysis performed later.

This PCR relied on a set of 60 Vbeta primers and 13 Jbeta primers. TCRdb's table, derived via immunoSEQ multiplex PCR, lists solely in-frame clones and lacks some. This sample contains 150,000 or so clones. V was pared by 1 base and J by 1 base, with 13 bases between. This CDR3 has 16 amino acids. Germline V gives CDR1 LGHNA, CDR2 YNFKEQ. Remarks on this clone: Its antigen remains unknown.

The J gene is TRBJ1-2, the V gene TRBV4-2; weak D call: TRBD1 (5 bases). The sequence was collected from a man aged 25-40 years in good health and CMV-seronegative. Sequenced sample: PBMCs. CDR3 residues: CASSQGTGYNNYGYTF. The CDR3 DNA is TGTGCCAGCAGCCAAGGAACAGGTTATAATAACTATGGCTACACCTTC.